The rows below give T cell receptor beta chains drawn from one sample of a study of blood T cell repertoires in COVID-19. Assay used: immunoSEQ multiplex PCR; TCRdb lists only in-frame clones, some missing. The sample holds roughly 47,000 clones, approximately 85% seen once. Input material: peripheral blood. The receptors were gathered from a woman of 80 years or more with COVID-19, enrolled during active disease. Each CDR3 is given with its conserved first and last residue. Fields, in order: V gene, clone size, D gene, J gene, CDR3 DNA, CDR3 protein. The D gene is left open where the match is weak. A row's size may be missing; if present it is once, few, many or a size class.

V gene: TRBV7-2; clone size: NA; D gene: TRBD1; J gene: TRBJ1-2; CDR3 DNA: TGTGCCAGCAGCTCAAGAAGACGGACAGGGAGGGATAATTATGGCTACACCTTC; CDR3 protein: CASSSRRRTGRDNYGYTF
V gene: TRBV12-3/TRBV12-4; clone size: NA; D gene: NA; J gene: TRBJ1-2; CDR3 DNA: TGTGCCAGCAGTTTCGGAGGGTTGGGCTACACCTTC; CDR3 protein: CASSFGGLGYTF
V gene: TRBV29-1; clone size: NA; D gene: NA; J gene: TRBJ1-2; CDR3 DNA: TGCAGCGTAGCTATACAGGGATTTTATGGCTACACCTTC; CDR3 protein: CSVAIQGFYGYTF
V gene: TRBV7-3; clone size: NA; D gene: TRBD1; J gene: TRBJ1-3; CDR3 DNA: TGTGCCAGCAGCTTAGGGCCAGGGGGCACGAACACCATATATTTT; CDR3 protein: CASSLGPGGTNTIYF
V gene: TRBV27; clone size: NA; D gene: TRBD2; J gene: TRBJ2-7; CDR3 DNA: TGTGCCAGCAGTCCCCGTAGCGGGAGGGCCTACGAGCAGTACTTC; CDR3 protein: CASSPRSGRAYEQYF
V gene: TRBV5-6; clone size: NA; D gene: NA; J gene: TRBJ2-7; CDR3 DNA: TGTGCCAGCAGCTTGGGGGAGTACGAGCAGTACTTC; CDR3 protein: CASSLGEYEQYF
V gene: TRBV4-2; clone size: NA; D gene: TRBD2; J gene: TRBJ2-1; CDR3 DNA: TGTGCCAGCAGCCGGGGACTAGCGGGAGTCCTCAATGAGCAGTTCTTC; CDR3 protein: CASSRGLAGVLNEQFF
V gene: TRBV6-5; clone size: once; D gene: NA; J gene: TRBJ2-7; CDR3 DNA: TGTGCCAGCAGTTACCGGTCAGGTACAACCTACGAGCAGTACTTC; CDR3 protein: CASSYRSGTTYEQYF
V gene: TRBV14; clone size: NA; D gene: NA; J gene: TRBJ2-3; CDR3 DNA: TGTGCCAGCAGCCAAGATGGGAGTTGGGCAGCTAGCACAGATACGCAGTATTTT; CDR3 protein: CASSQDGSWAASTDTQYF
V gene: TRBV10-3; clone size: NA; D gene: TRBD1; J gene: TRBJ2-7; CDR3 DNA: TGTGCCATCAACCGGGACAGGAACTACGAGCAGTACTTC; CDR3 protein: CAINRDRNYEQYF
V gene: TRBV7-2; clone size: NA; D gene: NA; J gene: TRBJ2-3; CDR3 DNA: TGTGCCAGCAGCTCTAGCGGCACAGATACGCAGTATTTT; CDR3 protein: CASSSSGTDTQYF
V gene: TRBV7-8; clone size: NA; D gene: NA; J gene: TRBJ1-1; CDR3 DNA: TGTGCCAGCAGCTTAAGTAATGGGCGAGGAGGGACTGAAGCTTTCTTT; CDR3 protein: CASSLSNGRGGTEAFF
V gene: TRBV2; clone size: NA; D gene: NA; J gene: TRBJ2-5; CDR3 DNA: TGTGCCAGCAGTACTACATCGTACCAAGAGACCCAGTACTTC; CDR3 protein: CASSTTSYQETQYF
V gene: TRBV20-1; clone size: NA; D gene: TRBD2; J gene: TRBJ2-2; CDR3 DNA: TGCAGTGCTAGTTCCCCCACTAGCGGGGCCGGCACCGGGGAGCTGTTTTTT; CDR3 protein: CSASSPTSGAGTGELFF
V gene: TRBV27; clone size: NA; D gene: TRBD2; J gene: TRBJ2-7; CDR3 DNA: TGTGCCAGCAGCCAGGTTATTGGACTAGCCTACGAGCAGTACTTC; CDR3 protein: CASSQVIGLAYEQYF
V gene: TRBV19; clone size: NA; D gene: NA; J gene: TRBJ1-2; CDR3 DNA: TGTGCCAGTAGTACGACACCAAACTATGGCTACACCTTC; CDR3 protein: CASSTTPNYGYTF
V gene: TRBV5-6; clone size: NA; D gene: NA; J gene: TRBJ2-1; CDR3 DNA: TGTGCCAGCAGCTTGATTGCTAGCGATTACAATGAGCAGTTCTTC; CDR3 protein: CASSLIASDYNEQFF
V gene: TRBV10-2; clone size: few; D gene: NA; J gene: TRBJ1-5; CDR3 DNA: TGCGCCTCGCACGCGCAGGATAGCAATCAGCCCCAGCATTTT; CDR3 protein: CASHAQDSNQPQHF
V gene: TRBV19; clone size: once; D gene: NA; J gene: TRBJ2-3; CDR3 DNA: TGTGCCAGTAGTATTGCGATGCTCACAGATACGCAGTATTTT; CDR3 protein: CASSIAMLTDTQYF
V gene: TRBV19; clone size: NA; D gene: NA; J gene: TRBJ1-1; CDR3 DNA: TGTGCCAGTAGTACGACAGGGAACACTGAAGCTTTCTTT; CDR3 protein: CASSTTGNTEAFF
V gene: TRBV15; clone size: NA; D gene: TRBD1; J gene: TRBJ2-5; CDR3 DNA: TGTGCCACCAGCAGAGTTCAGGGGGCGCTTAAGGCGGAGACCCAGTACTTC; CDR3 protein: CATSRVQGALKAETQYF
V gene: TRBV19; clone size: NA; D gene: TRBD1; J gene: TRBJ1-1; CDR3 DNA: TGTGCCAGCCTCGACAGGGTGTACACTGAAGCTTTCTTT; CDR3 protein: CASLDRVYTEAFF
V gene: TRBV18; clone size: NA; D gene: NA; J gene: TRBJ2-5; CDR3 DNA: TGTGCCAGCTCACTGTCCATTGTCGGCAGCGAAGAGACCCAGTACTTC; CDR3 protein: CASSLSIVGSEETQYF
V gene: TRBV9; clone size: NA; D gene: NA; J gene: TRBJ2-2; CDR3 DNA: TGTGCCAGCAGCGTACAATCGAACACCGGGGAGCTGTTTTTT; CDR3 protein: CASSVQSNTGELFF
V gene: TRBV6-5; clone size: NA; D gene: NA; J gene: TRBJ1-2; CDR3 DNA: TGTGCCAGCAGTTACTCGAGGGTGGGCGGCTATGGCTACACCTTC; CDR3 protein: CASSYSRVGGYGYTF
V gene: TRBV12-3/TRBV12-4; clone size: NA; D gene: NA; J gene: TRBJ1-1; CDR3 DNA: TGTGCCAGCAGCCTAGGCACTGAAGCTTTCTTT; CDR3 protein: CASSLGTEAFF
V gene: TRBV9; clone size: NA; D gene: NA; J gene: TRBJ1-2; CDR3 DNA: TGTGCCAGCAGCGTAGGAGACTACAGGGCTGGGCAAGGGGATGGCTACACCTTC; CDR3 protein: CASSVGDYRAGQGDGYTF
V gene: TRBV7-2; clone size: NA; D gene: TRBD1; J gene: TRBJ1-6; CDR3 DNA: TGTGCCAGCAGCTTAGGAGACCCGGGACAGGGTCCCTCACCCCTCCACTTT; CDR3 protein: CASSLGDPGQGPSPLHF
V gene: TRBV11-1; clone size: NA; D gene: TRBD2; J gene: TRBJ2-7; CDR3 DNA: TGTGCCAGCAGCTCGGCGGGGGGGTCGGGCTCCTACGAGCAGTACTTC; CDR3 protein: CASSSAGGSGSYEQYF
V gene: TRBV7-2; clone size: NA; D gene: NA; J gene: TRBJ2-3; CDR3 DNA: TGTGCCAGCAGCTTAGTTCGCGGGGCGAGAGATACGCAGTATTTT; CDR3 protein: CASSLVRGARDTQYF
V gene: TRBV19; clone size: once; D gene: NA; J gene: TRBJ2-5; CDR3 DNA: TGTGCCAGTAGACGGACAGTGCGGGAGACCCAGTACTTC; CDR3 protein: CASRRTVRETQYF
V gene: TRBV11-2; clone size: NA; D gene: NA; J gene: TRBJ1-6; CDR3 DNA: TGTGCCAGCAGCTTAGCGGGGGGACGAAATTCACCCCTCCACTTT; CDR3 protein: CASSLAGGRNSPLHF
V gene: TRBV11-2; clone size: NA; D gene: NA; J gene: TRBJ2-5; CDR3 DNA: TGTGCCAGCAGCTCACCCTACGGGAGTCGCGGGACCCAGTACTTC; CDR3 protein: CASSSPYGSRGTQYF
V gene: TRBV7-3; clone size: NA; D gene: NA; J gene: TRBJ1-6; CDR3 DNA: TGTGCCAGCTCCGACAGCCTCATGGAACCTTCACCCCTCCACTTT; CDR3 protein: CASSDSLMEPSPLHF
V gene: TRBV11-2; clone size: NA; D gene: NA; J gene: TRBJ2-1; CDR3 DNA: TGTGCCAGCAGCTTAGTAGGGGTCACGTCCTCCTACAATGAGCAGTTCTTC; CDR3 protein: CASSLVGVTSSYNEQFF
V gene: TRBV5-5; clone size: NA; D gene: TRBD2; J gene: TRBJ2-3; CDR3 DNA: TGTGCCAGCAGCCAGCCGGGACTAGCGGGAACCCGCACAGATACGCAGTATTTT; CDR3 protein: CASSQPGLAGTRTDTQYF
V gene: TRBV6-6; clone size: NA; D gene: NA; J gene: TRBJ2-1; CDR3 DNA: TGTGCCAGCAGTACCCGGGATTCCTACAATGAGCAGTTCTTC; CDR3 protein: CASSTRDSYNEQFF
V gene: TRBV19; clone size: NA; D gene: TRBD1; J gene: TRBJ1-5; CDR3 DNA: TGTGCCAGTAGCCAACCCTTTAGGGGGGGACAGGGGGGCGATCAGCCCCAGCATTTT; CDR3 protein: CASSQPFRGGQGGDQPQHF
V gene: TRBV6-2/TRBV6-3; clone size: NA; D gene: TRBD1; J gene: TRBJ1-5; CDR3 DNA: TGTGCCAGCAGTTACCTCTTTAGAGGACAGGGGATCGGGAATCAGCCCCAGCATTTT; CDR3 protein: CASSYLFRGQGIGNQPQHF
V gene: TRBV10-3; clone size: NA; D gene: TRBD1; J gene: TRBJ2-2; CDR3 DNA: TGTGCCATCACGCCCCAGGGGGACACCGGGGAGCTGTTTTTT; CDR3 protein: CAITPQGDTGELFF
V gene: TRBV5-4; clone size: NA; D gene: NA; J gene: TRBJ1-1; CDR3 DNA: TGTGCCAGCAGCCCTACGATCGGGGGGCGGACTGAAGCTTTCTTT; CDR3 protein: CASSPTIGGRTEAFF
V gene: TRBV6-2/TRBV6-3; clone size: NA; D gene: NA; J gene: TRBJ2-7; CDR3 DNA: TGTGCCAGCAGTTACTCGAGCTACGAGCAGTACTTC; CDR3 protein: CASSYSSYEQYF
V gene: TRBV27; clone size: once; D gene: TRBD2; J gene: TRBJ2-7; CDR3 DNA: TGTGCCAGCAGTTTTCATGGGCTAGCGGGAGTCGGAGGCGAGCAGTACTTC; CDR3 protein: CASSFHGLAGVGGEQYF
V gene: TRBV2; clone size: NA; D gene: NA; J gene: TRBJ1-1; CDR3 DNA: TGTGCCAGCATGATCGTGGTATCGGGGACTGAAGCTTTCTTT; CDR3 protein: CASMIVVSGTEAFF
V gene: TRBV11-1; clone size: once; D gene: NA; J gene: TRBJ1-1; CDR3 DNA: TGTGCCAGCAGCATAGAACGAGGGACTGAAGCTTTCTTT; CDR3 protein: CASSIERGTEAFF
V gene: TRBV28; clone size: NA; D gene: TRBD2; J gene: TRBJ2-7; CDR3 DNA: TGTGCCAGCAGTTTACGTACTAGCGGGAGGGCCGGGGAGCAGTACTTC; CDR3 protein: CASSLRTSGRAGEQYF
V gene: TRBV3-1/TRBV3-2; clone size: NA; D gene: NA; J gene: TRBJ2-5; CDR3 DNA: TGTGCCAGCTTTCGGCCGGGGTACGGGGAGACCCAGTACTTC; CDR3 protein: CASFRPGYGETQYF
V gene: TRBV3-1/TRBV3-2; clone size: NA; D gene: NA; J gene: TRBJ2-5; CDR3 DNA: TGTGCCAGCAGCCAAGTGGCACAAACCCAGTACTTC; CDR3 protein: CASSQVAQTQYF
V gene: TRBV5-1; clone size: NA; D gene: NA; J gene: TRBJ2-5; CDR3 DNA: TGCGCCAGCAGCACCCCGACGAGCGGGGAGACCCAGTACTTC; CDR3 protein: CASSTPTSGETQYF
V gene: TRBV25-1; clone size: NA; D gene: TRBD1; J gene: TRBJ2-3; CDR3 DNA: TGTGCCAGCAGTTCAGGGGGCGCGAGGGATACGCAGTATTTT; CDR3 protein: CASSSGGARDTQYF
V gene: TRBV9; clone size: NA; D gene: TRBD1; J gene: TRBJ2-3; CDR3 DNA: TGTGCCAGCAGCGTGGGTGACAGGGACCGCACAGATACGCAGTATTTT; CDR3 protein: CASSVGDRDRTDTQYF
V gene: TRBV7-6; clone size: NA; D gene: NA; J gene: TRBJ2-5; CDR3 DNA: TGTGCCAGCAGCTTAGGGAGGCTCCGAGAGACCCAGTACTTC; CDR3 protein: CASSLGRLRETQYF
V gene: TRBV3-1/TRBV3-2; clone size: NA; D gene: NA; J gene: TRBJ2-1; CDR3 DNA: TGTGCCAGCAGCCAAGAATCGGCGGGGCCAAAGCAGTTCTTC; CDR3 protein: CASSQESAGPKQFF
V gene: TRBV10-3; clone size: once; D gene: NA; J gene: TRBJ1-6; CDR3 DNA: TGTGCCATCAGTGACTCACAGGGACCTTCACCCCTCCACTTT; CDR3 protein: CAISDSQGPSPLHF